A single sample is the source of the 8 T cell receptor beta chains below, sequenced in a study of blood T cell repertoires in COVID-19. Libraries were prepared by immunoSEQ multiplex PCR; TCRdb keeps only in-frame clonotypes and omits some of them. The data show about 250,000 clones, around 83% seen once. Sequencing was done on a sample of peripheral blood. Every receptor here comes from a man aged 35-49 years with active or convalescent COVID-19.

This rearrangement joins TRBV29-1 to TRBJ2-7; 9 nucleotides agree with TRBD1. CDR3 size: 12 residues. J gave up 3 bases and V 5 bases, and 2 bases lay outside the gene matches. Germline loops: CDR1 SQVTM, CDR2 ANQGSEA. In DNA form, the CDR3 reads TGCAGCGTTTTGGACAGGGGCTACGAGCAGTACTTC. Translation: CSVLDRGYEQYF.

The chain links TRBV10-3 to TRBJ1-2; 7 positions match TRBD1. The CDR3 runs 15 residues. With 0 bases clipped from V and 8 bases from J, the junction kept 9 bases outside the gene matches. The germline V gene encodes CDR1 ENHRY and CDR2 SYGVKD. The CDR3 sequence is CAISESQGGLRGYTF. The DNA of the CDR3 is TGTGCCATCAGTGAGTCTCAAGGGGGCCTCAGAGGCTACACCTTC.

The chain links TRBV18 to TRBJ1-6; unclear D gene. Trimming removed 11 bases at V and 5 bases at J, with 13 bases between. This CDR3 is built from 13 residues. The germline V gene has CDR1 KGHSH and CDR2 LQKENI. The CDR3 DNA is TGTGCCCTTGTAGCGTTCCATAATTCACCCCTCCACTTT. The encoded protein is CALVAFHNSPLHF. The whole variable domain, filled in from reference TRBV18 and TRBJ1-6, reads NAGVMQNPRHLVRRRGQEARLRCSPMKGHSHVYWYRQLPEEGLKFMVYLQKENIIDESGMPKERFSAEFPKEGPSILRIQQVVRGDSAAYFCALVAFHNSPLHFGNGTRLTVT.

V and J are TRBV21-1 and TRBJ1-6. TRBV21-1 is a recognized pseudogene. This CDR3 has 10 residues. In DNA form, the CDR3 reads TGTGCCAGCCTCAATTCACCCCTCCACTTT. Its translation: CASLNSPLHF.

This sequence joins TRBV6-5 and TRBJ1-1; 8 bases align to TRBD1. Germline V gene sequence: CDR1 MNHEY, CDR2 SVGAGI. Trimming at V came to 5 bases and at J to 4 bases, leaving 9 bases not matched to a gene. This CDR3 spans 15 amino acids. This chain's CDR3 is CASSHTGTGTTEAFF. For the CDR3, the DNA is TGTGCCAGCAGTCATACCGGGACAGGAACCACTGAAGCTTTCTTT.

This clone appeared once. The gene calls are TRBV4-2 and TRBJ2-5; D remains ambiguous. The ends were cut back, 0 bases at V and 2 bases at J, with 10 bases in the middle. Per the germline V gene, CDR1 is LGHNA and CDR2 is YNFKEQ. This CDR3 is built from 15 residues. The DNA for the CDR3 is TGTGCCAGCAGCCAAGATAATCTCGGGCAAGAGACCCAGTACTTC. This gives the protein CASSQDNLGQETQYF.

This clone was counted once. J is TRBJ1-2 and V is TRBV12-5, with TRBD1 matching 7 bases. The CDR3 is made up of 13 amino acids. CDR1 and CDR2 (germline): LGHNT, FRNRAP. The ends lost 2 bases at V and 5 bases at J; junction bases unmatched: 2. CDR3 in amino acids: CASGLKDRYGYTF. Here the CDR3 DNA reads TGTGCTAGTGGTTTGAAGGACAGGTATGGCTACACCTTC.

J is TRBJ2-7 and V is TRBV19; 9 bases line up with TRBD1. V shed 6 bases, J shed 2 bases, and the junction held 2 bases outside the gene matches. This CDR3 has 13 residues. In germline, CDR1 is LNHDA, CDR2 SQIVND (reference sequence). The CDR3 here is CASSRTGAYEQYF. CDR3 DNA sequence: TGTGCCAGTAGCCGGACAGGGGCCTACGAGCAGTACTTC.